Shown below are 6 T cell receptor beta chains from a single sample sequenced in a study of human T cells and chemical hapten exposure. MiXCR, applied by TCRdb to the RACE reads, yields one record per CDR3 protein. The table includes tens of thousands of distinct CDR3 sequences, less than 4% detected once. As to time point: patch test 2, 6 weeks after DPC sensitization. Described treatment: therapeutic diphenylcyclopropenone sensitization with weekly scalp DPC. The sample in question was whole blood, obtained in connection with sensitization to the hapten diphenylcyclopropenone (DPC). These receptors were obtained from a man aged 40-50 years with alopecia areata. Some clones in this sample may be carry-over from other donors' samples.

The rearrangement uses TRBV7-3 and TRBJ1-5; D is unclear. Germline V gene lookup returns CDR1 SGHTA and CDR2 FQGTGA. The CDR3 contains 13 residues. Trimming cost V 2 bases and J 3 bases, with 5 bases left between them. The CDR3 region has the DNA TGTGCCAGCAGCTTATTTCCCAATCAGCCCCAGCATTTT. It is translated as CASSLFPNQPQHF. The whole variable domain, remainder taken from reference TRBV7-3 and TRBJ1-5, is GAGVSQTPSNKVTEKGKYVELRCDPISGHTALYWYRQSLGQGPEFLIYFQGTGAADDSGLPNDRFFAVRPEGSVSTLKIQRTERGDSAVYLCASSLFPNQPQHFGDGTRLSIL.

This chain joins TRBV4-1 and TRBJ2-4, with unresolved D. Germline CDR1 reads MGHRA; CDR2 reads YSYEKL. This CDR3 has 15 amino acids. Trimming left V 0 bases short and J 6 bases short, with 12 bases between. The CDR3 here is CASSQEGTNGNIQYF. Here the CDR3 DNA reads TGCGCCAGCAGCCAAGAGGGTACCAACGGAAACATTCAGTACTTC.

This clonotype was found a few times. The CDR3 DNA reads as TGCGCCAGCAGCTTAAGGACAACTAATGAAAAACTGTTTTTT. This codes for CASSLRTTNEKLFF. The rearrangement joins TRBV5-1 to TRBJ1-4, with D unresolved. The germline V and J ends were trimmed by 2 bases and 0 bases, with 5 bases remaining between them. The CDR3 is 14 residues long. Germline V gene lookup returns CDR1 SGHRS and CDR2 YFSETQ.

The gene calls are TRBV19 and TRBJ1-5, with no clear D. Trimming stripped 4 bases from V and 2 bases from J, with 18 bases between. This CDR3 is built from 17 residues. The V gene's germline CDR1 is LNHDA and CDR2 SQIVND (reference sequence). DNA of the CDR3: TGTGCCAGTAGTAGTTCGGGGATCGGAGGCCGCAATCAGCCCCAGCATTTT. It is translated as CASSSSGIGGRNQPQHF. Together with reference TRBV19 and TRBJ1-5, the CDR3 gives the full variable domain: DGGITQSPKYLFRKEGQNVTLSCEQNLNHDAMYWYRQDPGQGLRLIYYSQIVNDFQKGDIAEGYSVSREKKESFPLTVTSAQKNPTAFYLCASSSSGIGGRNQPQHFGDGTRLSIL.

This clonotype was seen ten or more times. This chain joins TRBV7-2 and TRBJ2-5; 8 positions match TRBD2. Germline trimming cut 1 base from V and 5 bases from J; bases unmatched to any gene: 9. CDR3 size: 16 residues. The germline CDR1 and CDR2 sequences are SGHTA and FQGNSA. The CDR3 DNA is TGTGCCAGCAGCTTAGTACCCGGGAGGGCCGGGGAGACCCAGTACTTC. Encoded protein: CASSLVPGRAGETQYF.

This clonotype was counted ten times or more. J is TRBJ2-1 and V is TRBV7-2; the D call may be TRBD1 or TRBD2 (5 bases each). CDR1 is SGHTA, CDR2 FQGNSA, per germline. Trimming removed 3 bases from V and 6 bases from J, with 12 bases in between. The CDR3 has 14 residues. CDR3 residues: CASSFGTALNEQFF. The CDR3 DNA follows: TGTGCCAGCAGCTTTGGGACCGCTCTCAATGAGCAGTTCTTC.